This TCR beta chain came from a study of CD8 T cells in Susac syndrome. CDR1 LGHNA and CDR2 YNFKEQ come from the germline V gene. The CDR3 is 16 amino acids. Trimming cost V 0 bases and J 1 base, with 7 bases left between them. RNA in amounts of roughly 0.5 to 1 ug was reverse transcribed with random hexamers. Amplification of TCR beta CDR3 by immunoSEQ multiplex PCR spanned 54 Vbeta and 13 Jbeta. TCRdb re-derived calls from the immunoSEQ multiplex PCR reads in MiXCR, one entry per CDR3 protein. The sample contains roughly 190,000 distinct CDR3 sequences, 75% to 95% of which appear only once. In the case of this clonotype: The CDR3 does not end in the conserved phenylalanine or tryptophan, so this is likely a read error.

TEMRA cells were FACS-enriched, unlike CD8+ and CD4+ T cells, which were negatively isolated. The chain has TRBV4-2 and TRBJ2-6; D gene unclear. The receptor comes from a human donor with Susac syndrome. Material: CD4+ T cells from PBMCs. CDR3 sequence reads: CASSQDVQSGANVLTS. The CDR3 coding sequence is TGTGCCAGCAGCCAAGATGTCCAATCTGGGGCCAACGTCCTGACTTCC.